This T cell receptor beta chain is from a study of T cells in Graves' hyperthyroidism and ophthalmopathy. This clonotype was picked up many times. Its cognate antigen is unknown. The J segment lost 1 base and the V segment lost 5 bases, leaving 4 bases of the junction unmatched. CDR1 is SGHTA and CDR2 is FQGNSA in the germline V gene. The CDR3 runs 14 residues. RNA transcripts gave rise to amplified TCR beta CDR3 regions. HTBI primers drove first-round RT-PCR of the TCR CDR3. TCRdb re-analysed the multiplex PCR reads in MiXCR, keeping a single row per CDR3 protein. Found here are 640,000 or so distinct CDR3 sequences, approximately 14% of them singletons; the top ten hold 4.3%. Findings and limits, study-wide: Most thyroid-expanded clonotypes above 0.001 were also found in blood.

Those patients with uncontrolled infection, other autoimmune disease, pregnancy or lactation were excluded. Clinical symptoms, serum thyroxine, TRAb, thyroid ultrasound and orbital computed tomography informed diagnoses. Fresh peripheral blood, more than 8 ml of it, supplied the PBMCs. Sequencing input: blood. The chain links TRBV7-2 to TRBJ1-1; 7 bases fit TRBD1. This sequence was found in a woman aged 40-49 years with Graves' ophthalmopathy. CDR3 amino acids: CASSGQAGNTEAFF. The CDR3 nucleotides are TGTGCCAGCAGCGGACAGGCAGGGAACACTGAAGCTTTCTTT.